This T cell receptor (beta chain) was recovered during a study of blood T cells in healthy people across ages. Whole-study findings and limits: Estimates drawn from one million T cells were deemed to understate diversity.

Extraction of total RNA produced a minimum of 5 micrograms from each sample. Remarks on this clonotype: Its antigen is unknown. This may be a read error: a much more frequent sequence differs by one nucleotide.

The CDR3 extends over 10 amino acids. Germline CDR1 and CDR2: SQVTM and ANQGSEA. V dropped 7 bases and J dropped 4 bases, with 6 bases sitting between them. PCR was performed a second time for about 6 to 12 cycles using a sample-barcoded 5' primer and a J-beta primer mix. TCRdb analysed the 5' RACE reads with MiXCR anew, one entry per CDR3 protein. The sample includes about 1.7 million distinct CDR3 sequences, approximately 30% seen only once; the top ten take roughly 8%. The clonotype was recovered from a young woman in good health. The rearrangement uses TRBV29-1 and TRBJ2-3, with D maybe TRBD2 (5 bases). Sequencing was carried out using blood. The CDR3 DNA reads as TGCAGCGACGGGGCAGATACGCAGTATTTT. It yields the protein CSDGADTQYF.